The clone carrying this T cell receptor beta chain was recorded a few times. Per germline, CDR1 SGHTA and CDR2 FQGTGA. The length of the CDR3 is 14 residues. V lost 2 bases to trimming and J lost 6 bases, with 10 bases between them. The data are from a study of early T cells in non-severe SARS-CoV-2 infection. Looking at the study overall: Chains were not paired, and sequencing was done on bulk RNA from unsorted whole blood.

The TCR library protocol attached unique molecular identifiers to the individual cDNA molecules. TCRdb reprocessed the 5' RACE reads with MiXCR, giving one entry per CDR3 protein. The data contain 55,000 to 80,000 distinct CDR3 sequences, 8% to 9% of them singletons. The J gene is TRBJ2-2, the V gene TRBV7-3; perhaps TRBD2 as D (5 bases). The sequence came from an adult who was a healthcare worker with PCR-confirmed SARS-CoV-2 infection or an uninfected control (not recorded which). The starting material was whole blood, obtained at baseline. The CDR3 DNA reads TGTGCCAGCAGCTTAGAACTAGTCGCCGGGGAGCTGTTTTTT. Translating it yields CASSLELVAGELFF.